The sequence of this T cell receptor beta chain was determined in a study of T cells in Graves' hyperthyroidism and ophthalmopathy. Around 9.9 ml of fresh peripheral blood supplied the PBMCs. The CDR3 is made up of 13 amino acids. CDR1 and CDR2 from the germline V gene are LNHNV and YYDKDF (reference sequence). V shed 1 base, J shed 9 bases, and the junction held 1 base outside the gene matches. Regions amplified from RNA transcripts were the TCR beta CDR3 regions. HTBI primers were employed in a first-round RT-PCR of the TCR CDR3. Via MiXCR, TCRdb re-called the multiplex PCR reads, giving one row per CDR3 protein. The table has around 700,000 distinct CDR3 sequences, 15% to 20% seen once.

Sequenced: blood. The source of this sequence is a woman aged 45 to 65 with Graves' hyperthyroidism that later progressed to Graves' ophthalmopathy. The chain uses TRBV15 and TRBJ2-1; TRBD1 aligns across 9 bases. The CDR3 DNA follows: TGTGCCACCAGCAGAGTGGGACAGGGTGAGCAGTTCTTC. This gives the protein CATSRVGQGEQFF.